A single sample is the source of the 14 T cell receptor beta chains below, sequenced in a study of blood T cells in healthy people across ages. A second PCR of about 6 to 11 cycles used a sample-barcoded 5' primer and a J-beta primer mix. TCRdb re-called the 5' RACE reads with MiXCR, one entry per CDR3 protein. This table has about 1,400,000 distinct CDR3 sequences, 42% appearing once. Sequencing input: blood. Receptor source: a young woman in good health.

This clonotype has just a few counts. The chain links TRBV4-1 to TRBJ2-7, with a tentative D call TRBD2 (6 bases). Germline CDR1 is MGHRA and CDR2 is YSYEKL. Trimming pared 1 base from V and 3 bases from J, leaving 13 bases between. The CDR3 spans 15 residues. The CDR3 DNA reads TGCGCCAGCAGCCAAGCTCTGGGGACTTACTACGAGCAGTACTTC. Translation gives CASSQALGTYYEQYF.

DNA for the CDR3: TGTGCCAGCAGTGATATTTTGGGCCGGGGACAGGGTATGCTTAAGGGTCAGCCCCAGCATTTT. It codes for CASSDILGRGQGMLKGQPQHF. The chain joins TRBV28 to TRBJ1-5; 9 bases agree with TRBD1. The CDR3 runs to 21 residues. Per germline, CDR1 MDHEN and CDR2 SYDVKM. Trimming removed 5 bases from V and 6 bases from J; junction bases left unmatched: 26.

The genes are TRBV25-1 and TRBJ2-1; D is ambiguous. The DNA end favors TRBJ2-7, so the J call may be wrong. CDR1 MGHDK and CDR2 SYGVNS come from the germline V gene. This CDR3 is built from 14 residues. The CDR3 protein is CASSDRSSYNEQYF. The CDR3 DNA reads TGTGCCAGCAGTGACCGAAGCTCCTACAATGAGCAGTACTTC.

This clonotype was detected a few times. The gene calls are TRBV29-1 and TRBJ2-7; D not certain. Deletions cut 1 base from V and 1 base from J, with 14 bases between. Germline V gene lookup returns CDR1 SQVTM and CDR2 ANQGSEA. The CDR3 runs 15 residues. The CDR3 region is CSVEGDGVGSYEQYF. DNA of the CDR3: TGCAGCGTTGAAGGGGATGGGGTTGGATCCTACGAGCAGTACTTC.

CDR3 sequence reads: CASTPASGRTDTQYF. The CDR3 bases are TGCGCCAGCACCCCGGCTAGCGGGAGAACAGATACGCAGTATTTT. The rearrangement uses TRBV5-1 and TRBJ2-3, with 10 nucleotides matching TRBD2. This CDR3 is built from 15 residues. Germline V CDR1 and CDR2: SGHRS, YFSETQ. Trimming at V came to 6 bases and at J to 3 bases, leaving 7 bases not matched to a gene.

This chain joins TRBV10-1 and TRBJ2-7; D may be TRBD1 (6 bases). Trimming stripped 2 bases from V and 2 bases from J, with 10 bases between. Looked up from germline, CDR1 is WNHNN and CDR2 is SYGVQD (reference sequence). This CDR3 comprises 14 residues. CDR3 nucleotide sequence: TGCGCCAGCAGTGAGAAAGACAGGCCCTACGAGCAGTACTTC. Protein product: CASSEKDRPYEQYF.

The J gene is TRBJ1-2, the V gene TRBV4-1; the D is unclear. With 4 bases removed from V and 3 bases from J, the gap between germline ends came to 15 bases. This CDR3 contains 15 residues. Germline V gene data show CDR1 as MGHRA and CDR2 as YSYEKL. CDR3 coding DNA: TGCGCCAGCAGCCTGGACCGCCAGGCTTACTATGGCTACACCTTC. Protein sequence: CASSLDRQAYYGYTF.

A single count supports this clonotype. J is TRBJ1-2 and V is TRBV7-6; 10 positions agree with TRBD1. The germline CDR1 and CDR2 sequences are SGHVS and FNYEAQ. The CDR3 totals 16 residues. Trimming removed 1 base from V and 8 bases from J; junction bases left unmatched: 10. The CDR3 DNA sequence: TGTGCCAGCAGCTTAGGCGGGACAGGGGAAACAGGGGGCTACACCTTC. This encodes CASSLGGTGETGGYTF.

This clonotype was seen a handful of times. The chain is built from TRBV7-8 and TRBJ2-5; no definite D call. The germline CDR1 and CDR2 sequences are SGHVS and FQNEAQ. CDR3 length: 14 residues. Trimming removed 3 bases from V and 2 bases from J, with 10 bases in between. CDR3 nucleotides: TGTGCCAGCAGCTTCGGAGCGATTCAAGAGACCCAGTACTTC. Translated: CASSFGAIQETQYF.

This clonotype was picked up many times. This rearrangement joins TRBV6-2 or TRBV6-3 to TRBJ2-7; TRBD1 matches at 7 bases. Losses at the gene ends were 7 bases for V and 8 bases for J; bases not matched to a gene: 11. The germline gives CDR1 MNHEY, CDR2 SVGEGT. The CDR3 totals 13 residues. The chain's CDR3 is CASIGTDGWKQYF. In DNA form, the CDR3 reads TGTGCCAGCATCGGGACAGACGGTTGGAAGCAGTACTTC.

This clonotype came up a few times. This chain joins TRBV24-1 and TRBJ2-7; TRBD1 matches at 7 bases. The CDR3 loop spans 14 amino acids. In germline, CDR1 is KGHDR, CDR2 SFDVKD. Trimming cost V 5 bases and J 1 base; bases outside gene matches: 4. The CDR3 DNA is TGTGCCACCAGTGTAGCAGGGGGTTCCTACGAGCAGTACTTC. This translates into CATSVAGGSYEQYF.

The rearrangement links TRBV20-1 to TRBJ2-5, with D possibly matching TRBD2 (5 bases). The V end lost 0 bases, the J end lost 11 bases, and 25 bases lay between the germline ends. Germline CDR1 reads DFQATT; CDR2 reads SNEGSKA (reference sequence). This CDR3 contains 16 residues. CDR3 coding DNA: TGCAGTGCTAGAGAGGCTAGCCGTAGCTCCTACAATGAGCAGTACTTC. Translation gives CSAREASRSSYNEQYF.

The chain uses TRBV28 and TRBJ2-5; 7 bases map to TRBD1. V shed 5 bases, J shed 7 bases, and the junction held 7 bases outside the gene matches. Germline V gives CDR1 MDHEN, CDR2 SYDVKM. This CDR3 has 13 amino acids. The CDR3: CASSIQAGGTQYF. DNA of the CDR3: TGTGCCAGCAGTATACAGGCAGGGGGGACCCAGTACTTC.

This chain uses TRBV3-1 with TRBJ2-5; D is uncertain. The last part of the DNA fits TRBJ2-7 better; the J call may be wrong. Looked up from germline, CDR1 is LGHDT and CDR2 is YNNKEL (reference sequence). There are 16 residues in the CDR3. The CDR3 DNA reads as TGTGCCAGCAGCCCCAACCCCGTTCTGGGCGCGGACGAGCAGTACTTC. Amino acids: CASSPNPVLGADEQYF.